This T cell receptor (beta chain) was sequenced during a study of cytomegalovirus exposure and HLA in healthy donors (TCRdb year 2017). Some background on the complete study: An earlier analysis of approximately 640 of the donors reported roughly 270 Gb of sequence data and around 120 million unique TCR beta sequences from roughly 180 million T cells. Roughly 300 gigabases of sequencing data and approximately 91 million unique TCR sequences made up an early release that covered 500 to 650 HLA-typed donors. The genetic ancestry cluster associated with self-reported Caucasian donors included roughly four fifths of the roughly 400 genotyped donors. The aim of the study was to test whether cataloging public T cell receptors could identify signatures of past pathogen exposure. The study profiled the T cell repertoires of about 640 subjects by immunosequencing and related them to cytomegalovirus serostatus. Along with the roughly 670-subject first cohort, a separate validation cohort of over a hundred different subjects was used. The study combined high-throughput TCR immunosequencing, statistical association of individual TCRs with disease status, and machine learning to predict cytomegalovirus infection status. A later analysis re-examined previously published TCR beta repertoires from over 500 donors and added high-resolution HLA genotyping to investigate patterns of TCR occurrence. Rather than drawing on any new phenotypic data, the later analysis identified candidate immune exposures from TCR beta sequences and the way those sequences occurred across donors. An earlier analysis of 450 to 750 of the donors used high-throughput TCR beta sequencing to judge whether each TCR beta V gene segment behaved as functional or pseudogenic. Alongside the repertoire data, information on donor age, sex, ethnicity and CMV serostatus was compiled. In a later genetic analysis, genome-wide SNP genotypes for about three fifths of the roughly 670 donors were used, and that subset was treated as a discovery cohort. Every discovery cohort repertoire had been produced on one sequencing platform. HLA typing covered class I and class II loci at four-digit resolution. Typing coverage differed by locus: A, B, C, DRB1 and DQB1 were typed in about 620-640 donors, DQA1 in 500 to 550, DPA1 in 600 to 610, and DPB1 in 472. A few DR-DQ haplotypes were handled as single units for association and clustering because linkage in the cohort was strong. Among some 410 genotyped donors of the cohort, an average of 235,054 unique TCR beta nucleotide sequences were sequenced per donor, roughly 18% of them non-productive.

About this clone itself: The clone's antigen remains unknown.

Paper-wide results and their limitations: Because counts were too low, about 15 rarely observed V segments, including chromosome 9 orphons, were left out of the earlier analysis of a few hundred of the donors. In a later genetic analysis, fewer N-insertions in productive TCRs were reported among donors in an Asian-associated ancestry cluster than the roughly 640-donor mean. When HLA alleles, especially DR and DQ, strongly co-occurred, TCR associations were difficult to assign to individual alleles. Because the 87-base-pair reads could not distinguish some IMGT-functional V segments, including TRBV6-2 and TRBV6-3, those segments were excluded. In both the original and validation cohorts, the classifier was reported to diagnose cytomegalovirus status with high specificity and sensitivity. Specific HLA alleles were associated with 18,000 or so TCR beta sequences at a false discovery rate of 0.05 in a later analysis. It was suggested by the authors that the approach could potentially be generalized to other disease states and immunological phenotypes. An association between a missense DCLRE1C variant and V-gene and J-gene trimming of TCR beta chains was found in a later genetic analysis and replicated in an independent cohort. A total of roughly 160 TCR beta chains were listed by the study as associated with cytomegalovirus. A few of the identified cytomegalovirus-associated TCR beta chains were confirmed in vitro to be specific for cytomegalovirus antigens. Roughly uniform sequencing depth across donors was assumed in presence/absence analyses, although this assumption may not hold. Most TCR sequences were seen in very few donors, while some public TCRs were found in many individuals. Several of the top co-occurrence clusters appeared to be linked to parvovirus B19, influenza, CMV and Epstein-Barr virus, according to a later analysis. The cohort was sequenced for TCR beta chains only, and without alpha or paired-chain data the features that could be detected were limited. Correlated functional status among segregating V segments might be attributable to linkage disequilibrium, but an unknown experimental factor could not be ruled out. A later analysis found that most CMV-associated TCR beta chains appeared HLA-restricted, with HLA associations seemingly driven largely by CMV exposure. A further reported finding was that TCR beta sequences accurately predicted the HLA-A and HLA-B alleles for most subjects in the first cohort. In an earlier analysis of approximately 600 of the donors, most TCR beta V segments were observed in productive rearrangements about 90% or about 30% of the time, broadly matching IMGT annotations. A group of highly shared sequence variants was considered likely to be a technical artifact of the sequencing pipeline. Immune exposure information for the cohort was limited to CMV serostatus. Because HLA typing was unavailable for some donors at each locus, only the typed subset was used in association tests. In a later analysis, the rate of TCR association differed among HLA loci, with DRB1 alleles having the most associated TCRs and HLA-C alleles having the fewest. In a later analysis, HLA-associated TCR beta chains showed more clonal expansion and lower generation probabilities than non-associated chains that were equally common.

The cohort comprised 666 healthy bone marrow donors. Cohort members were all nominally healthy when sampled, although unrecorded immune exposures were likely present. The donor tested CMV seronegative and was one of the 352 seronegative cohort members. A peripheral blood sample was collected from each donor, and TCR beta sequencing was performed on peripheral blood mononuclear cells. Genomic DNA extraction from the blood cell samples was performed with the Qiagen DNeasy Blood Extraction Kit. Library method: the immunoSEQ multiplex PCR assay. For the multiplex PCR, a mixture combining 60 forward primers for TCR Vbeta segments and 13 reverse primers for TCR Jbeta segments was used. The CDR3 region of rearranged TCR beta genes was amplified from genomic DNA by a multiplex PCR assay. On the Illumina HiSeq System, the amplified TCR beta libraries were sequenced as 87-base-pair reads. The original pipeline was this. A later analysis tallied roughly 80 million unique TCR beta chains across the 666 repertoires, and approximately 12 million of those chains were shared by two or more donors. To remove PCR and sequencing errors, raw reads were error-corrected and collapsed into unique sequences using a nearest-neighbor algorithm that merged closely related sequences. CDR3 sequences were aligned to IMGT reference sequences to assign V, D and J gene segments. Each retained sequence needed at least a six-nucleotide match to both a V gene segment and a J gene segment. A rearrangement counted as productive if the CDR3 had no stop codons and remained in frame with V and J, and every other rearrangement counted as non-productive. CDR3 was defined according to IMGT convention as the region running from the second conserved V-encoded cysteine to the conserved J-encoded phenylalanine. The earlier analysis of a few hundred of the donors excluded sequences that lacked an unambiguous match to a single V gene segment. An earlier analysis of a few hundred of the donors called V segments functional above 56.7% productive rearrangements and segregating when the between-donor standard deviation exceeded 5%. A statistical classification framework was developed to diagnose cytomegalovirus status using the catalog of TCR beta chain sequences. In a later analysis, TCR nucleotide sequences were compared against IMGT/GENE-DB human TR gene sequences so that V and J genes could be assigned. In a later analysis, CDR3 sequences and most-parsimonious VDJ recombination scenarios were assigned using the TCRdist pipeline. A later analysis defined each TCR beta chain by its CDR3 amino acid sequence plus V-gene family, and excluded reads lacking a unique V-gene family. A later analysis removed several hundred highly shared, low-generation-probability nucleotide sequences to deal with suspected cross-contamination and a sequencing artifact. In a later analysis, a clonal expansion index for each public chain was calculated from normalized within-repertoire ranks of inferred template counts. A later analysis computed generation probabilities with a VDJ recombination model fitted to out-of-frame rearrangements, and checked the results against IGoR. In a later analysis, hypergeometric tests were used to score TCR-TCR, TCR-HLA and TCR-CMV co-occurrence, with a repertoire-size bias correction applied to TCR pairs. False discovery rates were estimated in a later analysis by permuting HLA or CMV assignments 20 times. In a later analysis, co-occurring TCRs were grouped using DBSCAN, and TCRdist sequence similarity was added for clustering within HLA-allele-positive subsets. Co-occurrence clustering excluded repertoires with fewer than 30,000 or more than 120,000 public chains, plus five with anomalous nucleotide sharing. The clones in this table, taken by TCRdb from immuneACCESS, are in-frame only. Not every clone is retained; where verified, under half of the shortfall comes from an unresolved V gene, and the cause of the rest is unknown. The V and J calls and the clone size are those of that table, but D and trimming were determined from the DNA. The data table for this sample lists about 150,000 clones. In total, the top ten clones hold 2.1% of the sample.

V gives up 3 bases and J gives up 3 bases, and the segment between their germline ends measures 9 bases. Reading the germline V gene gives CDR1 SGHVS and CDR2 FQNEAQ. The CDR3 runs 13 residues from the cysteine to the phenylalanine. The DNA shown is the 39-base CDR3, in frame from base 1. This TCR derives from a man under 40 in good health and CMV-seronegative. The specimen sequenced was PBMCs. The rearranged segments are TRBV7-8 and TRBJ2-7, with no reliable assignment of the D segment. The nucleotides read TGTGCCAGCAGCTTTCTCTCCGGCTACGAGCAGTACTTC. It is translated as CASSFLSGYEQYF.